This T cell receptor beta chain was sequenced during a study of T cells in Graves' hyperthyroidism and ophthalmopathy. In the study overall: Prior to any treatment, at the point of initial diagnosis, peripheral blood was collected.

The CDR3 is 15 amino acids. Germline CDR1 and CDR2: LNHDA and SQIVND (reference sequence). The trim removed 7 bases at V and 4 bases at J, leaving 9 bases unmatched. General study findings and limits: Prediction of ophthalmopathy progression came a median approximately 7 months pre-onset.

Comments on this clonotype: Its antigen is as yet unknown.

RNA transcripts provided the source from which TCR beta CDR3 regions were amplified. In the first-round RT-PCR of the TCR CDR3, the HTBI primer set was used. In TCRdb, the multiplex PCR reads were re-called with MiXCR into one record per CDR3 protein. The table has more than 500,000 distinct CDR3 sequences, 15% to 20% seen once. The chain combines TRBV19 with TRBJ2-1, with 8 bases aligning to TRBD2. The sequence came from a woman aged 25 to 39 with Graves' ophthalmopathy. Sequenced sample: blood. As DNA, the CDR3 is TGTGCCAGTACTACGATAGCTAGCGGGTACAATGAGCAGTTCTTC. It codes for CASTTIASGYNEQFF.